The following is a TCR beta chain sequence with its context. The antigen it binds to is not known. Per-nucleotide qualities are absent, and no much larger clonotype sits a single base away. Clipping removes 7 bases from V and 3 bases from J, with 6 as the unmatched junction base count. The CDR3 covers 14 residues, taking in both the cysteine and the phenylalanine. This entry keeps only the CDR3 DNA: 42 bases, framed from base 1. CDR1 and CDR2 are drawn from the germline V gene: MDHEN, SYDVKM. Each donor gave one peripheral blood draw, about 100 mL on average, collected into heparinised tubes. A BD FACSAria II was used to sort naive, central memory, regulatory and stem cell-like memory CD4+ T cells with a panel that included CD45RO, CCR7, CD25, CD127, CD95 and CD27. Every sorted population had a purity above 95%. PBMCs were isolated immediately by Lymphoprep density gradient centrifugation and stained directly without culture. So that batch effects would be minimized, each experiment stained and sorted samples in pairs, pairing one healthy donor with one patient.

The data originate from a study of beta chain features in type 1 diabetes (dated by TCRdb to 2017 to 2018). About the investigation overall: Mean age, gender distribution, total cell number and subset yield were not different between patients and healthy donors. In the study, TCRB repertoires of sorted circulating CD4+ T cell subsets from recently diagnosed type 1 diabetes patients were compared with those of matched healthy donors. Whereas all 30 or so donors provided naive and central memory subsets, regulatory and stem cell-like memory subsets were isolated from just 8 patients and roughly 8 healthy donors. A total of roughly 100 million sorted cells were examined across all samples, and the number of cells per subset was strongly correlated with RNA yield.

The entire amount of isolated RNA was reverse transcribed using the High Capacity cDNA Reverse Transcription Kit, so the sequenced TCRB transcripts were expressed ones. Naive, central memory and regulatory T cell samples underwent deep immunoSEQ sequencing, averaging approximately 3.3 million total reads per sample. Sorted cells were lysed in RLT buffer, and RNA was extracted using DNase-treated RNeasy Micro or Mini kits according to cell number. Each cell subset was processed separately to prevent cross-contamination, with patient and healthy donor samples processed together. Using the immunoSEQ multiplex PCR, TCRB sequences were amplified from cDNA into 87-bp fragments spanning the CDR3 region. Amplicons were sequenced on the Illumina HiSeq platform. As for how the authors treated the data: PCR bias was corrected computationally using synthetic template baselines, and reads within Hamming distance 2 were collapsed, with unmergeable singletons discarded. By aligning reads against IMGT, V, D and J genes, CDR3 length, and insertions or deletions at six rearrangement sites were assigned. Within each subset, clonotype counts were normalized to sorted cell number, and only after that were true diversity and Gini coefficients computed with the tcR R package. The overlap coefficient, calculated on TCRB nucleotide sequences, was used to measure repertoire sharing. As a proxy for the pre-selection repertoire, out-of-frame TCRB sequences from naive cells were analyzed. TCRdb holds this immuneACCESS table with in-frame rearrangements only. Some clones are missing; in checked studies, unresolved V genes explain under half, and the rest has no known cause. V and J calls and clone size are copied from that table; D and trimming were computed from the DNA. The sample yields roughly 290,000 clones; 15% were counted once. The ten largest clones take up approximately 0.015% of the sample.

Points the paper makes about the study in general: Because the HLA sub-analyses included only small numbers of individuals, any influence of HLA type on TCRB rearrangement was left unresolved. Because cDNA was sequenced instead of genomic DNA, activated cells with high expression could be over-represented, although the groups did not differ in activation or CD3 levels. At VDJ recombination sites, patients with type 1 diabetes made fewer insertions and deleted more nucleotides, a pattern implying thymic rearrangement abnormalities. PCR may preferentially amplify shorter templates, but because patient and control samples were amplified and corrected together, any resulting skew would affect both groups equally. In all four CD4+ subsets, TCRB CDR3 length was moderately but significantly shorter in type 1 diabetes patients. Naive, central memory and regulatory TCRB repertoires appeared to be more alike among patients than among healthy donors.

This receptor was identified in a man between 18 and 29 years old with type 1 diabetes. The chain is encoded by TRBV28 joined to TRBJ2-7, and TRBD1 matches 10 of the central bases. The sequencing input was naive CD4+ T cells from blood. The meaning of the sample's cell subset or site label: true naive CD4+ T cells. The nucleotides are TGTGCCAGCACTGGGGACAGGGGAGGCTACGAGCAGTACTTC. This yields the protein CASTGDRGGYEQYF.